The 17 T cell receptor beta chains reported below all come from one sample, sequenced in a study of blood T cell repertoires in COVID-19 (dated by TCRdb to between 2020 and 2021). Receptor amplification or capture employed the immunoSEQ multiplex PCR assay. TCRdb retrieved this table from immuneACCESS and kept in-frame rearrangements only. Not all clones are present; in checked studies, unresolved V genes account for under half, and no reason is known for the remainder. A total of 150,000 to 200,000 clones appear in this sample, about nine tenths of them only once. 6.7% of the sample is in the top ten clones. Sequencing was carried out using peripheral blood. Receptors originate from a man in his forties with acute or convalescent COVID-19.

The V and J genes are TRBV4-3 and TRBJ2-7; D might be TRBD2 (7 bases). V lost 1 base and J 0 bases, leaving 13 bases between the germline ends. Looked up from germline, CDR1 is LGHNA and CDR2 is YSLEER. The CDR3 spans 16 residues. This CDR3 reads CASSQVSGGASYEQYF. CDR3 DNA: TGCGCCAGCAGCCAAGTGAGTGGGGGGGCCTCCTACGAGCAGTACTTC.

Here the CDR3 reads CASSLDRGAQYF. For the CDR3, the DNA is TGTGCCAGCAGTTTAGACAGGGGGGCGCAGTACTTC. V gene TRBV27 combines with J gene TRBJ2-7, with 9 bases that match TRBD1. Losses at the gene ends were 2 bases for V and 9 bases for J; bases not matched to a gene: 2. Germline V gives CDR1 MNHEY, CDR2 SMNVEV (reference sequence). The CDR3 extends over 12 amino acids.

CDR3 nucleotide sequence: TGTGCCACCTCGTTGGGGGCCGACTATGGCTACACCTTC. This encodes CATSLGADYGYTF. J is TRBJ1-2 and V is TRBV19; tentatively, D is TRBD1 (6 bases). This CDR3 is built from 13 residues. The germline CDR1 and CDR2 sequences are LNHDA and SQIVND (reference sequence). The germline V and J ends were trimmed by 10 bases and 3 bases, with 15 bases remaining between them.

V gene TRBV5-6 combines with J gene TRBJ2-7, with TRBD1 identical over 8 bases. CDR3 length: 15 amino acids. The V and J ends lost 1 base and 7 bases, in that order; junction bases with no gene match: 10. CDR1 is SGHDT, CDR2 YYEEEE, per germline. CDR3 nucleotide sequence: TGTGCCAGCAGCTTGAGGGACAGGCCCACGCGTGAGCAGTACTTC. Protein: CASSLRDRPTREQYF.

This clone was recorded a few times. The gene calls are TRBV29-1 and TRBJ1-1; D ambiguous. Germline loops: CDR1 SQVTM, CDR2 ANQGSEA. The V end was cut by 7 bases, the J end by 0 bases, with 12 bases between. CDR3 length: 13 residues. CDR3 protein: CSAGEGMNTEAFF. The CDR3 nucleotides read TGCAGCGCCGGGGAGGGAATGAACACTGAAGCTTTCTTT.

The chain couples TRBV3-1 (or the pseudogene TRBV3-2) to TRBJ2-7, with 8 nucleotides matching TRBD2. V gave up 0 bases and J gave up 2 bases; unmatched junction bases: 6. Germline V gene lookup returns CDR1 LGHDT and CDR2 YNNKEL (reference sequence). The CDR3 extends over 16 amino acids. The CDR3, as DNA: TGTGCCAGCAGCCAAGAACGTAGGCGGGGGGCCTACGAGCAGTACTTC. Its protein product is CASSQERRRGAYEQYF.

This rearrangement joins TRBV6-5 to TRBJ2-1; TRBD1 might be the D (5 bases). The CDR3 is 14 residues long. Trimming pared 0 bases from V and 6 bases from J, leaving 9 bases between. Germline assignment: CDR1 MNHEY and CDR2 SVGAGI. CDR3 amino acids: CASSYSGHTNEQFF. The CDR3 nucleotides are TGTGCCAGCAGTTACTCCGGACACACCAATGAGCAGTTCTTC.

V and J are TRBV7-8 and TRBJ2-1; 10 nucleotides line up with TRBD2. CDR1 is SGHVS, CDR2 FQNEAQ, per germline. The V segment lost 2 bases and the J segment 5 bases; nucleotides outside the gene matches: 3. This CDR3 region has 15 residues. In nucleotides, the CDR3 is TGTGCCAGCAGCTTACTAGCGGGGGCCCACAATGAGCAGTTCTTC. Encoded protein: CASSLLAGAHNEQFF.

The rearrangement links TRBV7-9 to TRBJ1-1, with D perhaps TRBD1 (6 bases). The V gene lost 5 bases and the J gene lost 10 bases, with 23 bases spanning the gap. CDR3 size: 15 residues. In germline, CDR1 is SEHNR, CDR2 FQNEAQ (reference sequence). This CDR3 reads CASSAMGHPPRVAFF. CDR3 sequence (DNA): TGTGCCAGCAGCGCTATGGGACATCCGCCGAGAGTAGCTTTCTTT.

The CDR3 DNA sequence: TGTGCCAGCAGAAACTTTTTCTACAATGAGCAGTTCTTC. It codes for CASRNFFYNEQFF. The gene calls are TRBV27 and TRBJ2-1, with no clear D. Between the trimmed V and J ends, which lost 6 bases and 3 bases, there was a span of 9 bases. The CDR3 contains 13 residues. The germline CDR1 and CDR2 sequences are MNHEY and SMNVEV (reference sequence).

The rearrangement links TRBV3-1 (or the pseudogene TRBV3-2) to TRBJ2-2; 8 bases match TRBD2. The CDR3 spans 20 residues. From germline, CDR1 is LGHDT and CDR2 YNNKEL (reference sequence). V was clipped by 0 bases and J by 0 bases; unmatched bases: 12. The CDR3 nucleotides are TGTGCCAGCAGCCAAGATTTGGGGATAGCGGGGCGCGCGAACACCGGGGAGCTGTTTTTT. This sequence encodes CASSQDLGIAGRANTGELFF.

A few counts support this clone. DNA for the CDR3: TGTGCCAGTAGTGTCGAGGAGGGAGCGAACTCACCCCTCCACTTT. This encodes CASSVEEGANSPLHF. The J gene is TRBJ1-6, the V gene TRBV19; D is uncertain. CDR3 length: 15 residues. Looked up from germline, CDR1 is LNHDA and CDR2 is SQIVND (reference sequence). The germline V and J ends were trimmed by 5 bases and 10 bases, with 18 bases remaining between them.

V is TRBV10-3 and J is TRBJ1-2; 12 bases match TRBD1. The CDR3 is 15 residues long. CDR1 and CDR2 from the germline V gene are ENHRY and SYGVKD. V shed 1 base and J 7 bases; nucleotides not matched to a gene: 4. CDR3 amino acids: CAISELGQGASGYTF. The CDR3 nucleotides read TGTGCCATCAGTGAGTTGGGACAGGGGGCAAGTGGCTACACCTTC.

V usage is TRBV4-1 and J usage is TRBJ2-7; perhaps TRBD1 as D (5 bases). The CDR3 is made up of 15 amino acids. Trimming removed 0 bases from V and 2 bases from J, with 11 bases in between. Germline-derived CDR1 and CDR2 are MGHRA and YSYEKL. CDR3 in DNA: TGCGCCAGCAGCCAAGACTGGACACAAACCTACGAGCAGTACTTC. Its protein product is CASSQDWTQTYEQYF.

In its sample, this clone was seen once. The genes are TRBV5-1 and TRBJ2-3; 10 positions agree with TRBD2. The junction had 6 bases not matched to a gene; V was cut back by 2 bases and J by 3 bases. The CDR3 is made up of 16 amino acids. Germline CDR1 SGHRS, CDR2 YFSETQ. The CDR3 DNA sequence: TGCGCCAGCAGCTTCAACAGCGGGGGGGGTACAGATACGCAGTATTTT. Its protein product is CASSFNSGGGTDTQYF.

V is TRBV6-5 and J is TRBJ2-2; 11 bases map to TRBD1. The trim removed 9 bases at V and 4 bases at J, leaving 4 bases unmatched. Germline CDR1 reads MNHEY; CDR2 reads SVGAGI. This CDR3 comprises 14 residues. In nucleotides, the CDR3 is TGTGCCAGTCGAGGGACAGGGGGCACCGGGGAGCTGTTTTTT. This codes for CASRGTGGTGELFF.

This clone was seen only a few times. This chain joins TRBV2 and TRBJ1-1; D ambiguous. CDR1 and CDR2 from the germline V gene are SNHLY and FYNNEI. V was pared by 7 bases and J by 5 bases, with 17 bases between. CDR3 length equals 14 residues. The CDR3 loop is CASNPAAFGTEAFF. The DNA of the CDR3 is TGTGCCAGCAACCCGGCGGCCTTTGGAACTGAAGCTTTCTTT.